Below, one T cell receptor beta chain is given with its context. Antigen: not known. The source of the sample is a study of T cell repertoires in cytomegalovirus infection. This CDR3 comprises 16 residues. J was trimmed by 5 bases and V by 2 bases; bases with no gene match: 6. Germline lookup yields CDR1 MNHNY and CDR2 SVGAGI (reference sequence). TCRdb re-derived calls from the reads in MiXCR, one entry per CDR3 protein. The sample contains tens of thousands of distinct CDR3 sequences, more than 40% of which appear only once. This specimen consisted of CD8+ T cells from cultured PBMCs, obtained from culture after CMV antigen stimulation. The chain employs TRBV6-6 and TRBJ2-2; 9 bases line up with TRBD1. The clonotype comes from a human donor in good health (CMV status not recorded). Some clones in this sample may be carry-over from other donors' samples. DNA for the CDR3: TGTGCCAGCAGTTACGGACAGGGGCCTCGGACCGGGGAGCTGTTTTTT. It is translated as CASSYGQGPRTGELFF.